The next 9 T cell receptor beta chains were all read from a single sample in a study of cytomegalovirus exposure and HLA in healthy donors. The PCR employed 60 Vbeta primers together with 13 Jbeta primers. Sequencing used immunoSEQ multiplex PCR; TCRdb keeps in-frame clones, though not all of them. The sample includes fewer than 200,000 clones, 82% of them seen just once. The sample comprised PBMCs. The receptors shown here come from a male donor in good health and CMV-seronegative.

The DNA of the CDR3 is TGTGCCAGCAGCTTGGACGCCTCCCGAGGTGGCTACACCTTC. Protein sequence: CASSLDASRGGYTF. The V gene is TRBV5-4, the J gene TRBJ1-2; no clear D. V lost 0 bases and J 7 bases, leaving 13 bases between the germline ends. The CDR3 covers 14 residues. Germline values: CDR1 SGHNT, CDR2 YYREEE (reference sequence).

The J gene is TRBJ2-3, the V gene TRBV27; tentatively, D is TRBD2 (5 bases). CDR3 size: 16 residues. The V and J ends lost 6 bases and 0 bases respectively, with 16 bases between them. Looked up from germline, CDR1 is MNHEY and CDR2 is SMNVEV (reference sequence). The CDR3 loop reads CASRFRWETSTDTQYF. The CDR3 DNA reads TGTGCCAGCAGATTTCGGTGGGAGACTAGCACAGATACGCAGTATTTT.

This sequence joins TRBV7-3 and TRBJ2-2; D might be TRBD2 (6 bases). V lost 3 bases and J 5 bases, leaving 10 bases between the germline ends. This CDR3 contains 14 residues. CDR1 and CDR2 from the germline V gene are SGHTA and FQGTGA. The CDR3 spells CASSFGGVTGELFF. The CDR3 nucleotides are TGTGCCAGCAGCTTTGGAGGGGTAACCGGGGAGCTGTTTTTT.

The rearrangement uses TRBV27 and TRBJ2-5, with 12 bases identical to TRBD2. The CDR3 runs 17 residues. J lost 0 bases, V lost 5 bases, and 7 bases had no gene match. From germline, CDR1 is MNHEY and CDR2 SMNVEV (reference sequence). The CDR3 reads CASSPGLAGPNQETQYF. The CDR3 bases are TGTGCCAGCAGTCCTGGACTAGCGGGACCCAACCAAGAGACCCAGTACTTC.

CDR3 sequence: CASSEFKTTGGYGYTF. The DNA of the CDR3 is TGTGCCAGCAGTGAATTCAAGACGACAGGGGGATATGGCTACACCTTC. The chain carries TRBV25-1 and TRBJ1-2; 9 bases align to TRBD1. This CDR3 is 16 amino acids long. V shed 1 base, J shed 5 bases, and the junction held 8 bases outside the gene matches. The V gene's germline CDR1 is MGHDK and CDR2 SYGVNS.

The gene calls are TRBV6-1 and TRBJ1-3; perhaps TRBD1 as D (5 bases). The germline V gene has CDR1 MNHNS and CDR2 SASEGT. There are 16 residues in the CDR3. With 2 bases removed from V and 4 bases from J, the gap between germline ends came to 15 bases. CDR3 DNA sequence: TGTGCCAGCAGTGAATTACCAGGGTTGATCGGAAACACCATATATTTT. This codes for CASSELPGLIGNTIYF.

The table lists this clone with a count of one. The chain employs TRBV28 and TRBJ2-7; D unresolved. Trimming stripped 3 bases from V and 2 bases from J, with 8 bases between. The CDR3 runs 13 residues. Germline V gene data show CDR1 as MDHEN and CDR2 as SYDVKM. The CDR3 nucleotides are TGTGCCAGCAGTTTCGTCCTCCCCTACGAGCAGTACTTC. Residues: CASSFVLPYEQYF.

A word on this clone: A junction boundary mismatches the germline segment, possibly from a read error. The rearrangement joins TRBV7-9 to TRBJ1-1, with 7 nucleotides matching TRBD1. This CDR3 is built from 15 residues. The V gene's germline CDR1 is SEHNR and CDR2 FQNEAQ (reference sequence). The CDR3 DNA sequence: TGTTCCAGCAGCGCGATGGGCAGGGGGGAGACTGAAGCTTTCTTT. Translating it yields CSSSAMGRGETEAFF.

In its sample, this clone was seen a few times. The chain couples TRBV11-2 to TRBJ1-4; TRBD1 might be the D (5 bases). Trimming removed 4 bases at V and 8 bases at J, with 11 bases between. This CDR3 region has 13 residues. Germline-derived CDR1 and CDR2 are SGHAT and FQNNGV. The CDR3 DNA follows: TGTGCCAGCAGCTCCAGGGTTTGGGAAAAACTGTTTTTT. Translated, it gives CASSSRVWEKLFF.